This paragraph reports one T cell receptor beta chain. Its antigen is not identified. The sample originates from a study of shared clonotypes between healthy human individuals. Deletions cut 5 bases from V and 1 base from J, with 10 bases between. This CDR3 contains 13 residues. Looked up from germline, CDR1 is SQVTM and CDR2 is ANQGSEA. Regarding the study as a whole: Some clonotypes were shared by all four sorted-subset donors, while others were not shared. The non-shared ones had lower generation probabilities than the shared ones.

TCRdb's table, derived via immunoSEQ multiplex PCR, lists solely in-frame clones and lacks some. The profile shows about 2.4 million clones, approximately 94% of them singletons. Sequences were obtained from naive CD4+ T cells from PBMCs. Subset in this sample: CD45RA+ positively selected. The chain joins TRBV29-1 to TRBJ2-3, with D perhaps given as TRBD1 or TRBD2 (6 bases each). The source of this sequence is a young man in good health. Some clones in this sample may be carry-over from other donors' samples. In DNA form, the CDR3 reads TGCAGCGTTCAAAGGGGGGGCACAGATACGCAGTATTTT. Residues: CSVQRGGTDTQYF.